This T cell receptor (beta chain) was identified in a study of spatial heterogeneity in lung cancer. Overall study context: The library had UMIs, and each TCR and UMI pair averaged more than ten raw reads. Study-wide points: Mutation counts in tumors were tracked by counts of expanded intratumoral alpha and beta TCRs. In tumor T cells, estimated coverage reached 6% to 7% for alpha chains and 12% to 15% for beta chains.

This clonotype showed up many times. The antigen is undetermined. Trimming took 4 bases from V and 3 from J, leaving 24 bases between them. This CDR3 has 18 residues. Germline CDR1 reads MNHEY; CDR2 reads SMNVEV (reference sequence). Each CDR3 protein is one row after TCRdb ran MiXCR on the 5' RACE reads. The sample yields around 12,000 distinct CDR3 sequences, 6.6% seen once. Time point reported: sample taken at primary tumor resection. This rearrangement joins TRBV27 to TRBJ2-5, with D perhaps matching TRBD1 (6 bases). The receptor was derived from a female donor with early-stage non-small cell lung cancer. The sample consisted of lung tumor tissue, taken at surgery. As DNA, the CDR3 is TGTGCCAGCAGTTGGGCGGGTTTGGGGAGAGGGGGAGAAGAGACCCAGTACTTC. Translated: CASSWAGLGRGGEETQYF.